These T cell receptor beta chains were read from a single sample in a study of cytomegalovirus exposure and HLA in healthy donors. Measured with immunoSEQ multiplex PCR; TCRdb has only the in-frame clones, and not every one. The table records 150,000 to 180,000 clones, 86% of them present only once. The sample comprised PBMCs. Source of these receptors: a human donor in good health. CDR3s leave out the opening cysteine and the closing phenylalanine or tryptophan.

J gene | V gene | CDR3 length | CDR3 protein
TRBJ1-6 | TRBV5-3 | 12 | ARSPGQYNSPLH
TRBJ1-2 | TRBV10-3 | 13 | AMAPGPRVVSGYT
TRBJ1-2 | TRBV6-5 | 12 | ASRTHTGKYGYT
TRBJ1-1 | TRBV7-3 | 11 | ASSPSGGREAF
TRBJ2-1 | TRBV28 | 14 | ASSPETSGRYNEQF
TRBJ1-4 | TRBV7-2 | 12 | ASSFGGGNEKLF
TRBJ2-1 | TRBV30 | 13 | AWRLAGGGIDEQF
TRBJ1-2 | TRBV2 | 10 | ASTLSIYGYT
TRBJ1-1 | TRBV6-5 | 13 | ASSYWTGANTEAF
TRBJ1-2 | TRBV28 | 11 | ASSYGLNYGYT
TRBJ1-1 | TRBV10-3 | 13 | AIREPTLANTEAF
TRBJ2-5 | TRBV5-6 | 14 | ASSLRGTGDRETQY
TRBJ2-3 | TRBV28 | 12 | ASSFIGRWDTQY
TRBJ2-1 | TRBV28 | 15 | ASSLGASGGEDNEQF
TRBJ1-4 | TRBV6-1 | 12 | ASSDGDRGEKLF
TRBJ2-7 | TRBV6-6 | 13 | ASRPGAAGNYEQY
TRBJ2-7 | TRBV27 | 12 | ASSSTGGRGEQY
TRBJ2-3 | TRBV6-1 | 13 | ASSTTEASTDTQY
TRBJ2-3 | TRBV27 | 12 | ASSFSSSTDTQY
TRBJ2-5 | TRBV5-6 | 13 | ASSTDRGIQETQY
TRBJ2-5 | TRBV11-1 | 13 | ASSFFSGGLETQY
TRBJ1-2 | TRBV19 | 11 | ARARETNYGYT
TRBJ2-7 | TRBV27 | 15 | ASSPQTSGGSMDEQY
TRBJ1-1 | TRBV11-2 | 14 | ASSSRTGIRVTEAF
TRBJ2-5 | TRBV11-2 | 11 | ASSLGWEGTQY
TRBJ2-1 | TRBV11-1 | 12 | ASSFKGWGDEQF
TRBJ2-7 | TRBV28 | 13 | ASSTTSGYSYEQY
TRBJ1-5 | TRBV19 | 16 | ASSIFIFNRDSNQPQH
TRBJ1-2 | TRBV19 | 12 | ASSRDSRFYGYT
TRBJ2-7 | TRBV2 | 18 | ASSEKEGARTPIETYEQY
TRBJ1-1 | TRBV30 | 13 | AWDPSDRGYTEAF
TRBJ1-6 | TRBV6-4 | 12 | ASSVTLTNSPLH
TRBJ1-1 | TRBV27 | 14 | ASSPYGGGLNTEAF
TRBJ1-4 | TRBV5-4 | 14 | ASSLAGGGGGEKLF
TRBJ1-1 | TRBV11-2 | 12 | ASSSISGNTEAF
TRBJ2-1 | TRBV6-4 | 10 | ASRLRYNEQF
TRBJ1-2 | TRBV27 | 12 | ASSLTTGSGGYT
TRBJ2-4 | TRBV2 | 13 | ASSEVIVAKNIQY
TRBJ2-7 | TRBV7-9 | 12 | ATLSGRNSYEQY
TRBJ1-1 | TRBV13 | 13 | ASSLGSAMDSEAF
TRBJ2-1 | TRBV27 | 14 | ASSPWGRTRYNEQF
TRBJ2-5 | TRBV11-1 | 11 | ASSQKGQVTQY
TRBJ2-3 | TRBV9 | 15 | ASSVDRGLAKADTQY
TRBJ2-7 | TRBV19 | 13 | ASSIPGTVIYEQY
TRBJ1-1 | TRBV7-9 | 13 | ASSSRGDGTTEAF
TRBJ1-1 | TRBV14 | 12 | ASSPLLRGTEAF
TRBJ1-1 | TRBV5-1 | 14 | ASSLSRQGWNTEAF
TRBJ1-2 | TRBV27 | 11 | ASSLGPGYGYT
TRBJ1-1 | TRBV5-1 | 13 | ASSLAQGDNTEAF
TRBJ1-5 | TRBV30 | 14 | AWSVPRGPTNQPQH
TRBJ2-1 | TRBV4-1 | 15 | ASSQGLAGLRGNEQF
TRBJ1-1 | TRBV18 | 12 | ASSPLDRAKRAF
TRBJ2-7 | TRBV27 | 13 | ASSPSRVGSYEQY
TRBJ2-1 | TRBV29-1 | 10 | SVERGYNEQF
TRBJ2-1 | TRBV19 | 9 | ASSLYNEQF